A single sample gave rise to the 26 T cell receptor beta chains below, sequenced in a study of CD8 T cell repertoires and HIV-1 epitope variants. These receptors are not linked to any known antigen. Clones were sequenced by immunoSEQ multiplex PCR, and TCRdb holds only the in-frame ones, with some missing. The data hold approximately 3,000 clones, with approximately 76% observed a single time. The sample comprised cultured CD8+ T cells derived from PBMCs. Source of these receptors: a male donor with HIV.

The chain employs TRBV4-2 and TRBJ1-2; no reliable D call. The CDR3 loop spans 17 amino acids. Deletions cut 0 bases from V and 2 bases from J, with 16 bases between. CDR1 and CDR2 from the germline V gene are LGHNA and YNFKEQ. The CDR3 nucleotides are TGTGCCAGCAGCCAAGAGGCAGGCATGACCCCAAACTATGGCTACACCTTC. Its protein product is CASSQEAGMTPNYGYTF.

The chain uses TRBV28 and TRBJ1-3, with D tentatively TRBD1 (5 bases). Trimming left V 3 bases short and J 5 bases short, with 17 bases between. Germline V lookup: CDR1 MDHEN, CDR2 SYDVKM. This CDR3 comprises 16 residues. CDR3 nucleotides: TGTGCCAGCAGTTTCGTTGAGGGAGGGACGAGAAACACCATATATTTT. Amino acid sequence: CASSFVEGGTRNTIYF.

This CDR3 reads CASSARRVITDTQYF. The CDR3 bases are TGTGCCAGCAGCGCCCGCAGGGTAATCACAGATACGCAGTATTTT. This sequence joins TRBV9 and TRBJ2-3, with a possible D match to TRBD1 (5 bases). Trimming cost V 3 bases and J 2 bases, with 13 bases left between them. The germline CDR1 and CDR2 sequences are SGDLS and YYNGEE. The CDR3 runs 15 residues.

The V and J genes are TRBV6-5 and TRBJ2-7, with D hard to call. With 3 bases removed from V and 2 bases from J, the gap between germline ends came to 8 bases. Looked up from germline, CDR1 is MNHEY and CDR2 is SVGAGI. The CDR3 runs 13 residues. CDR3 in amino acids: CASSYMDPYEQYF. CDR3 DNA sequence: TGTGCCAGCAGTTATATGGACCCCTACGAGCAGTACTTC.

CDR3 coding DNA: TGTGCCATCAGTACCGGCGGAGGGACGTTTTACGAGCAGTACTTC. Translated, it gives CAISTGGGTFYEQYF. The chain combines TRBV10-3 with TRBJ2-7; possibly TRBD2 for D (6 bases). The CDR3 length is 15 residues. Deletions cut 5 bases from V and 4 bases from J, with 18 bases between. Germline loops: CDR1 ENHRY, CDR2 SYGVKD.

This chain joins TRBV21-1 and TRBJ2-3; TRBD1 reflects the table's D call only, with no check against the DNA. TRBV21-1 is a pseudogene. The CDR3 runs to 13 residues. The CDR3 coding sequence is TGTGCCAGCGGGGGCAGGGGCACAGATACGCAGTATTTT. Protein sequence: CASGGRGTDTQYF.

This clone has a handful of counts. The chain couples TRBV7-2 to TRBJ2-3; the D is unclear. CDR1 and CDR2 (germline): SGHTA, FQGNSA. This CDR3 contains 12 residues. V lost 2 bases and J lost 5, with 5 bases in between. CDR3 sequence (DNA): TGTGCCAGCAGCTTATACGGAGATACGCAGTATTTT. It yields the protein CASSLYGDTQYF. The full variable domain, completed using reference TRBV7-2 and TRBJ2-3, is GAGVSQSPSNKVTEKGKDVELRCDPISGHTALYWYRQSLGQGLEFLIYFQGNSAPDKSGLPSDRFSAERTGGSVSTLTIQRTQQEDSAVYLCASSLYGDTQYFGPGTRLTVL.

This clone is hyperexpanded within its sample. This chain joins TRBV15 and TRBJ1-2; D is possibly TRBD1 (5 bases). The CDR3 spans 16 residues. Germline CDR1 and CDR2: LNHNV and YYDKDF (reference sequence). Trimming pared 0 bases from V and 4 bases from J, leaving 15 bases between. CDR3 bases: TGTGCCACCAGCAGAGATCGGGGGACCCAGGTCTATGGCTACACCTTC. This translates into CATSRDRGTQVYGYTF.

The chain is built from TRBV27 and TRBJ2-1; the D is unclear. This CDR3 is 15 amino acids long. From germline, CDR1 is MNHEY and CDR2 SMNVEV (reference sequence). The ends were cut back, 2 bases at V and 2 bases at J, with 10 bases in the middle. CDR3 nucleotides: TGTGCCAGCAGTTTACTGGAGAACCCCTACAATGAGCAGTTCTTC. Protein product: CASSLLENPYNEQFF.

The genes are TRBV10-2 and TRBJ1-5; possibly TRBD1 for D (5 bases). The CDR3 loop spans 14 amino acids. With 6 bases removed from V and 1 base from J, the gap between germline ends came to 10 bases. In germline, CDR1 is WSHSY, CDR2 SAAADI. DNA for the CDR3: TGCGCCAGCAGGGGGGGGGAGAGCAATCAGCCCCAGCATTTT. Translated: CASRGGESNQPQHF.

This chain links TRBV5-4 with TRBJ2-7, with 8 bases lining up with TRBD2. The V gene's germline CDR1 is SGHNT and CDR2 YYREEE (reference sequence). V trimming: 0 bases; J trimming: 5 bases; junction bases outside the gene matches: 4. The CDR3 contains 14 residues. The CDR3: CASSLGGGNNEQYF. The CDR3 coding sequence is TGTGCCAGCAGCTTGGGCGGGGGGAACAACGAGCAGTACTTC.

The rearrangement joins TRBV9 to TRBJ2-5, with 7 bases that match TRBD2. Germline CDR1 and CDR2: SGDLS and YYNGEE. The CDR3 length is 15 residues. The trim removed 3 bases at V and 6 bases at J, leaving 11 bases unmatched. The CDR3 bases are TGTGCCAGCAGCGGCCGGGACTATGAGCGGCAGACCCAGTACTTC. It codes for CASSGRDYERQTQYF.

The chain uses TRBV7-8 and TRBJ1-5; tentative D call: TRBD1 (6 bases). There are 16 residues in the CDR3. V lost 5 bases to trimming and J lost 5 bases, with 19 bases between them. Germline values: CDR1 SGHVS, CDR2 FQNEAQ. CDR3 nucleotides: TGTGCCAGCAGCACAAAGTTTATGTCAGGGGATCAGCCCCAGCATTTT. Translating gives CASSTKFMSGDQPQHF.

The chain has TRBV20-1 and TRBJ2-7; TRBD1 agrees at 8 bases. The germline V gene has CDR1 DFQATT and CDR2 SNEGSKA (reference sequence). The length of the CDR3 is 11 residues. The junction had 1 base not matched to a gene; V was cut back by 4 bases and J by 5 bases. The CDR3 bases are TGCAGTGCTATGGACAGGGACGAGCAGTACTTC. Amino acids: CSAMDRDEQYF.

The CDR3: CASSLWEEDSPLHF. The CDR3 DNA is TGTGCCAGCAGCTTATGGGAGGAGGATTCACCCCTCCACTTT. The genes are TRBV5-6 and TRBJ1-6; D is undetermined. Germline V gene lookup returns CDR1 SGHDT and CDR2 YYEEEE. The CDR3 consists of 14 residues. V was clipped by 2 bases and J by 8 bases, with 11 bases between them. Combining the CDR3 with reference TRBV5-6 and TRBJ1-6 gives the whole variable domain DAGVTQSPTHLIKTRGQQVTLRCSPKSGHDTVSWYQQALGQGPQFIFQYYEEEERQRGNFPDRFSGHQFPNYSSELNVNALLLGDSALYLCASSLWEEDSPLHFGNGTRLTVT.

The chain combines TRBV5-1 with TRBJ2-1; D may be TRBD1 or TRBD2 (5 bases each). The CDR3 totals 12 residues. V was shortened by 0 bases and J by 8 bases, with 6 bases between the two germline ends. Germline assignment: CDR1 SGHRS and CDR2 YFSETQ. CDR3 residues: CASSLGGDEQFF. CDR3 sequence (DNA): TGCGCCAGCAGCTTGGGAGGGGATGAGCAGTTCTTC.

The chain employs TRBV27 and TRBJ2-7, with D tentatively TRBD1 or TRBD2 (7 bases each). The CDR3 consists of 15 residues. Per germline, CDR1 MNHEY and CDR2 SMNVEV (reference sequence). V was trimmed by 7 bases and J by 3 bases, leaving 19 bases between them. CDR3 sequence: CASTPGGDSNYEQYF. The DNA for the CDR3 is TGTGCCAGCACTCCTGGGGGGGACAGCAACTACGAGCAGTACTTC.

The rearrangement uses TRBV6-6 and TRBJ1-5, with 7 bases identical to TRBD1. J lost 6 bases, V lost 2 bases, and 10 bases had no gene match. The CDR3 contains 16 residues. Per the germline V gene, CDR1 is MNHNY and CDR2 is SVGAGI (reference sequence). The CDR3 DNA is TGTGCCAGCAGTTACGGGAACAGGGGACGAGTTCAGCCCCAGCATTTT. This sequence encodes CASSYGNRGRVQPQHF.

The V gene is TRBV19, the J gene TRBJ1-2; no definite D call. V shed 0 bases and J shed 1 base, with 12 bases lying between them. This CDR3 is built from 16 residues. CDR1 and CDR2 from the germline V gene are LNHDA and SQIVND (reference sequence). CDR3 nucleotide sequence: TGTGCCAGTAGTATAGAAGGGCAGGAAATTAACTATGGCTACACCTTC. Residues: CASSIEGQEINYGYTF. Using reference TRBV19 and TRBJ1-2 for the parts outside the CDR3, the full variable domain is DGGITQSPKYLFRKEGQNVTLSCEQNLNHDAMYWYRQDPGQGLRLIYYSQIVNDFQKGDIAEGYSVSREKKESFPLTVTSAQKNPTAFYLCASSIEGQEINYGYTFGSGTRLTVV.

This chain links TRBV11-2 with TRBJ2-6; a weak D match, TRBD2 (6 bases). The CDR3 spans 15 residues. CDR1 SGHAT and CDR2 FQNNGV come from the germline V gene. V dropped 2 bases and J dropped 2 bases, with 7 bases sitting between them. CDR3 protein: CASSLSGAGANVLTF. CDR3 DNA sequence: TGTGCCAGCAGCTTATCGGGAGCTGGGGCCAACGTCCTGACTTTC.

The chain has TRBV7-2 and TRBJ2-7; 7 nucleotides line up with TRBD2. The CDR3 spans 15 residues. Unmatched junction bases numbered 12, after V lost 4 bases and J lost 6 bases. CDR1 and CDR2 from the germline V gene are SGHTA and FQGNSA. The CDR3 sequence is CASSSPGLPEGEQYF. The CDR3 region has the DNA TGTGCCAGCAGCTCCCCGGGACTACCCGAAGGCGAGCAGTACTTC.

The chain joins TRBV6-6 to TRBJ1-1, with a possible D match to TRBD1 (5 bases). Germline CDR1 reads MNHNY; CDR2 reads SVGAGI (reference sequence). CDR3 length: 13 amino acids. The V end was cut by 6 bases, the J end by 3 bases, with 11 bases between. The CDR3 region has the DNA TGTGCCAGCAGCCCGGACACCTACACTGAAGCTTTCTTT. It is translated as CASSPDTYTEAFF.

This clone was seen a few times. This rearrangement joins TRBV6-5 to TRBJ2-1; TRBD2 matches at 10 bases. V dropped 0 bases and J dropped 5; count of bases not matched to a gene: 4. Germline V gives CDR1 MNHEY, CDR2 SVGAGI. The CDR3 covers 16 residues. CDR3 nucleotide sequence: TGTGCCAGCAGTTACTCGCCTAGCGGGGGACACAATGAGCAGTTCTTC. Translation: CASSYSPSGGHNEQFF.

The CDR3 DNA reads TGTGCCAGCAGTTTAAACATCAATGAGCAGTTCTTC. Encoded protein: CASSLNINEQFF. The V and J genes are TRBV28 and TRBJ2-1; D remains unclear. Germline values: CDR1 MDHEN, CDR2 SYDVKM. Trimming shortened V by 2 bases and J by 6 bases, and 5 bases separated the two germline ends. CDR3 length: 12 residues.

V and J are TRBV9 and TRBJ1-1; D may be TRBD1 (5 bases). Per the germline V gene, CDR1 is SGDLS and CDR2 is YYNGEE. The CDR3 loop spans 14 amino acids. V was trimmed by 0 bases and J by 3 bases, leaving 9 bases between them. CDR3 nucleotides: TGTGCCAGCAGCGTAGACGGGGGGGACACTGAAGCTTTCTTT. Protein: CASSVDGGDTEAFF. Together with reference TRBV9 and TRBJ1-1, the CDR3 gives the full variable domain: DSGVTQTPKHLITATGQRVTLRCSPRSGDLSVYWYQQSLDQGLQFLIQYYNGEERAKGNILERFSAQQFPDLHSELNLSSLELGDSALYFCASSVDGGDTEAFFGQGTRLTVV.

The CDR3 sequence is CASSYGGQYNEQFF. The CDR3 nucleotides are TGTGCCAGCAGTTATGGCGGACAGTACAATGAGCAGTTCTTC. V and J are TRBV6-5 and TRBJ2-1, with D possibly TRBD1 on 6 matching bases. V shed 3 bases and J shed 4 bases, with 10 bases lying between them. The CDR3 is 14 residues long. Germline V gene sequence: CDR1 MNHEY, CDR2 SVGAGI.